The present T cell receptor (beta chain) was sequenced within a study of regulatory T cells in long-lasting Graves disease. General study results and limits: Patients with persistent disease showed a bias toward TRBV28, TRBJ1-2 and TRBJ2-5. Newly diagnosed patients shared 966 public clonotypes; persistent patients shared a few thousand.

Only a few counts were recorded for this clonotype. What it binds is unknown. Time point indicated: newly diagnosed GD, antithyroid drugs for less than 3 months. The TCR library was made from RNA that had been extracted from PBMCs in TRIzol. Germline CDR1 is SGHTS and CDR2 is YDEGEE. The CDR3 extends over 15 amino acids. V lost 9 bases and J 0 bases, leaving 16 bases between the germline ends. Arm-PCR of CDR3 regions and iRepertoire HTBI primers were the basis on which TCR beta libraries were built. From the multiplex PCR reads, TCRdb called clonotypes with MiXCR, one entry per CDR3 protein. The sample lists hundreds of thousands of distinct CDR3 sequences; roughly 15% were seen once. These data are also associated with another study on T cells in Graves' hyperthyroidism and ophthalmopathy. As that study records: Participants, patients aged 18 to 65, had newly diagnosed hyperthyroidism with a duration under 2 months.

This TCR was sampled from a woman in her 30s with Graves disease. V and J are TRBV5-8 and TRBJ1-5, with D hard to call. The sample was peripheral blood mononuclear cells (PBMCs), taken at new diagnosis, from a patient treated with antithyroid drugs. The CDR3 sequence: CATQPRASSNQPQHF. CDR3 coding DNA: TGTGCCACCCAGCCCCGGGCAAGTAGCAATCAGCCCCAGCATTTT.